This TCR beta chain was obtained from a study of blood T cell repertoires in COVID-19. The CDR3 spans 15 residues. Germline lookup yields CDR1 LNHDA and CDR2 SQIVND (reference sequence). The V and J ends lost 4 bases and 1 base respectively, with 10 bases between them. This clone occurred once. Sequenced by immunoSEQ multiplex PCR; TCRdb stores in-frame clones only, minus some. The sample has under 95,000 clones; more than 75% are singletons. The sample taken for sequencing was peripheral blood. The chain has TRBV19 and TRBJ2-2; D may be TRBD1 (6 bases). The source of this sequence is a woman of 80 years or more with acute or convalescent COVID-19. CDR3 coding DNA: TGTGCCAGTAGTACCGGGACACTGAACACCGGGGAGCTGTTTTTT. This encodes CASSTGTLNTGELFF. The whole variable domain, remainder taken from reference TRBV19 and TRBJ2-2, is DGGITQSPKYLFRKEGQNVTLSCEQNLNHDAMYWYRQDPGQGLRLIYYSQIVNDFQKGDIAEGYSVSREKKESFPLTVTSAQKNPTAFYLCASSTGTLNTGELFFGEGSRLTVL.